This T cell receptor beta chain was retrieved from a study of cytomegalovirus exposure and HLA in healthy donors. Notes on the study in general: In vitro confirmation showed three CMV-associated chains to be CMV antigen specific.

This CDR3 region has 12 residues. Germline lookup yields CDR1 MNHNS and CDR2 SASEGT. V lost 7 bases and J 7 bases, leaving 11 bases between the germline ends. Turning to this clone: Its matching antigen is unknown.

Use of 60 Vbeta and 13 Jbeta primers characterized the PCR. Here immunoSEQ multiplex PCR was the method, and the copy in TCRdb shows in-frame clones only, minus some. The table shows 20,000 to 25,000 clones, with roughly 80% occurring only once. The receptor's source is a man in his 60s in good health and CMV-seronegative. The sequenced sample consisted of PBMCs. This rearrangement joins TRBV6-1 to TRBJ2-1, with D tentatively TRBD1 (5 bases). CDR3 amino acids: CASTNRLNEQFF. The CDR3 region has the DNA TGTGCCAGCACCAACAGGTTGAATGAGCAGTTCTTC.